This T cell receptor (beta chain) was recorded in a study of shared clonotypes between healthy human individuals. Study background: CD4 naive and memory got three plates each, CD8 naive two, CD8 memory one.

DNA at 150 to 200 ng, around 30,000 T cell genomes, went into sorted-subset replicate PCRs. Assay: immunoSEQ multiplex PCR; the TCRdb copy retains only in-frame clones and omits some. The table records about 1,800,000 clones, approximately 95% of them present only once. This CDR3 is built from 14 residues. Trimming took 4 bases from V and 3 from J; bases not matched to a gene: 7. Germline loops: CDR1 SQVTM, CDR2 ANQGSEA. CD45RO-negative, CCR7-selected cells formed the naive CD8 fraction, which excluded terminally differentiated effector memory CD45RA+ cells. Input material: naive CD8+ T cells sorted from blood. The receptor comes from a man younger than 35 in good health. V is TRBV29-1 and J is TRBJ1-1; TRBD1 agrees at 8 bases. CDR3: CSVGTTGGHTEAFF. The CDR3 DNA reads TGCAGCGTTGGGACTACAGGGGGGCACACTGAAGCTTTCTTT.